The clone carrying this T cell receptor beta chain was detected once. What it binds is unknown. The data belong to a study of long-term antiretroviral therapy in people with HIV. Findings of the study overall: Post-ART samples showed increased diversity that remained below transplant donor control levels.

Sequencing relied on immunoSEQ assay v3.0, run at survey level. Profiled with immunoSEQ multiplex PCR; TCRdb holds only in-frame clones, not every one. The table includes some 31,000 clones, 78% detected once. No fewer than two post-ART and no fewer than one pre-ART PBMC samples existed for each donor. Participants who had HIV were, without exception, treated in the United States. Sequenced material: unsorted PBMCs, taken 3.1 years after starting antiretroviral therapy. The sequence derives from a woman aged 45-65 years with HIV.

CDR3 region: CASSSGSKYEQYF. CDR3 nucleotide sequence: TGCGCCAGCAGCTCCGGGTCTAAATACGAGCAGTACTTC. The rearrangement joins TRBV5-1 to TRBJ2-7; D is undetermined. The CDR3 has 13 residues. Trimming cost V 3 bases and J 4 bases, with 11 bases left between them. Germline CDR1 SGHRS, CDR2 YFSETQ.